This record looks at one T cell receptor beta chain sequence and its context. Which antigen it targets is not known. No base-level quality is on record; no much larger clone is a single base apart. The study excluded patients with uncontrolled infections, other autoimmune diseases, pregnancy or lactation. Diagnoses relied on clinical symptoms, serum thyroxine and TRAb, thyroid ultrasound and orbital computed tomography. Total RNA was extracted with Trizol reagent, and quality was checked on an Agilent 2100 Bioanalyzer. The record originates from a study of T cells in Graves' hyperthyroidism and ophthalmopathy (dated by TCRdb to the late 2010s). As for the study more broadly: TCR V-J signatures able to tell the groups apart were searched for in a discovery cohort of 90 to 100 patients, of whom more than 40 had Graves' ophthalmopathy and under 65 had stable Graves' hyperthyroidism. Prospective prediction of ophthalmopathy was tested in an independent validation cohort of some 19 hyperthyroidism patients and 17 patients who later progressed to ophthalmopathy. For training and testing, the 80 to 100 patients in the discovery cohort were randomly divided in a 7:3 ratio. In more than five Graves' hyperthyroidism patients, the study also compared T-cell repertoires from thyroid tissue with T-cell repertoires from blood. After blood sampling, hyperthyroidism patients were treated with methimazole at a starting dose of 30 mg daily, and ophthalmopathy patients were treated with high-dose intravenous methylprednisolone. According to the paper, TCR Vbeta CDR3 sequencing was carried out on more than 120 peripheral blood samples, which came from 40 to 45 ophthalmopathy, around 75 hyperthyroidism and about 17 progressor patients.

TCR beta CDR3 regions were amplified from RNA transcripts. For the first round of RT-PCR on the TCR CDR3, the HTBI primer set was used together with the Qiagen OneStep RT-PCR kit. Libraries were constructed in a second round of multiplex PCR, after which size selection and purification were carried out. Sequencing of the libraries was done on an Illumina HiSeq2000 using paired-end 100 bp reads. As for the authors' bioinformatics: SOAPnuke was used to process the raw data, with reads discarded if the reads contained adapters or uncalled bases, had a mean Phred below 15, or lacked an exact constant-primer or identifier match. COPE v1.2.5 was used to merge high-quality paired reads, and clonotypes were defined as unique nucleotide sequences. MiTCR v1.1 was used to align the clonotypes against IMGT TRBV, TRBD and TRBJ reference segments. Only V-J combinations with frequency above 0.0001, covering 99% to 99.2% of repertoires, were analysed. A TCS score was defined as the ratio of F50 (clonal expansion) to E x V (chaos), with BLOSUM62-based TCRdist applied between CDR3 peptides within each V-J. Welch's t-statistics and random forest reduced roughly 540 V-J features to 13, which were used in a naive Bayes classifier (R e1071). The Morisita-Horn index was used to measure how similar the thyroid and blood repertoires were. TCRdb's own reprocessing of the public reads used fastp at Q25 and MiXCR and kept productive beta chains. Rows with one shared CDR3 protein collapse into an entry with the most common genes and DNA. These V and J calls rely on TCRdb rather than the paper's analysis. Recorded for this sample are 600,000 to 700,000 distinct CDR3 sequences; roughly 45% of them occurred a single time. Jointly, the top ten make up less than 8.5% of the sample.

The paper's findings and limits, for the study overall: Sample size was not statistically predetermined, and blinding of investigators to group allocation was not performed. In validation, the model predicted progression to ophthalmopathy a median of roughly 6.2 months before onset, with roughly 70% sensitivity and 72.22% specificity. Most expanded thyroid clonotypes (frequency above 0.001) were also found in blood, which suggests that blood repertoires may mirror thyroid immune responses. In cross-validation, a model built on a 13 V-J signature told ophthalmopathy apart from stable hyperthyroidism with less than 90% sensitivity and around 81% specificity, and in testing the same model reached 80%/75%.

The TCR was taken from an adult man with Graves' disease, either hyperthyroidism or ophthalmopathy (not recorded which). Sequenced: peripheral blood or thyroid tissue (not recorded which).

The CDR3 region: CASTFLTGSYGYTF. The sequence in DNA is TGTGCCAGCACCTTTCTGACAGGGTCCTATGGCTACACCTTC. This receptor chain uses TRBV6-1 and TRBJ1-2; 7 of the junction bases match TRBD1. Sequences MNHNS (CDR1) and SASEGT (CDR2) are obtained from the germline V gene. V is trimmed back by 7 bases and J by 4 bases, and the junction contains 9 bases that no gene match accounts for. The CDR3 starts with the cysteine, ends with the phenylalanine, and has 14 residues. The sequence is cut down to CDR3 DNA, 42 bases in frame from base 1.